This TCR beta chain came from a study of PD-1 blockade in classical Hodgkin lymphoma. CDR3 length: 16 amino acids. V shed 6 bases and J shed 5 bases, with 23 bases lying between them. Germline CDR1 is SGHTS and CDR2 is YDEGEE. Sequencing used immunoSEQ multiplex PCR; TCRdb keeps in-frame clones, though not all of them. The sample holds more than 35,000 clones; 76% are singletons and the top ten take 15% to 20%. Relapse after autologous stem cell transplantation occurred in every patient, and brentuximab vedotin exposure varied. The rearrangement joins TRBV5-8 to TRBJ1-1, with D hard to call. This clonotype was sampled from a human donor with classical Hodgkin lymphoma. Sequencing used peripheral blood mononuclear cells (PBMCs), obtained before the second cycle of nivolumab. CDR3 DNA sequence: TGTGCCAGCACCACCTGCCCCCCGTTGGGATGTACTGAAGCTTTCTTT. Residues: CASTTCPPLGCTEAFF.